These 27 T cell receptor beta chains were all obtained from the same sample, sequenced in a study of CD4+ T cells in melanoma. Sequencing was performed with immunoSEQ multiplex PCR; in TCRdb, only in-frame clones are kept and a portion is missing. The data show 6,400 or so clones, more than 65% seen once. The sequencing sample was made of cells from a culture (not recorded whether cultured in vitro). The receptors shown here come from a human donor with melanoma.

CDR3 nucleotides: TGTGCCAGCAGCTTTGGGGACAGGGAGGGCTCACCCCTCCACTTT. Translating it yields CASSFGDREGSPLHF. The chain employs TRBV7-9 and TRBJ1-6; 9 bases match TRBD1. In germline, CDR1 is SEHNR, CDR2 FQNEAQ (reference sequence). V dropped 3 bases and J dropped 10; count of bases not matched to a gene: 7. The CDR3 has 15 residues.

The DNA for the CDR3 is TGTGCCAGCTCATCCGAGGGGGGGGCTCGGACTGAAGCTTTCTTT. Its protein product is CASSSEGGARTEAFF. This rearrangement joins TRBV18 to TRBJ1-1; TRBD1 is a possible D gene (6 bases). Germline assignment: CDR1 KGHSH and CDR2 LQKENI. V was pared by 5 bases and J by 5 bases, with 18 bases between. This CDR3 is built from 15 residues.

This chain joins TRBV11-2 and TRBJ2-1; unclear D gene. The CDR3 is 14 residues long. The germline V and J ends were trimmed by 5 bases and 6 bases, with 14 bases remaining between them. Germline V gives CDR1 SGHAT, CDR2 FQNNGV. The CDR3 loop reads CASSGRPRANEQFF. The CDR3 DNA reads as TGTGCCAGCAGCGGACGACCAAGAGCCAATGAGCAGTTCTTC.

This clone appeared once. J is TRBJ1-1 and V is TRBV10-3; D is possibly TRBD1 (5 bases). V shed 5 bases and J shed 4 bases, with 11 bases lying between them. CDR1 is ENHRY and CDR2 is SYGVKD in the germline V gene. The CDR3 totals 13 residues. The CDR3 nucleotides are TGTGCCATCAGTTTCGCAGGGTCCACTGAAGCTTTCTTT. It specifies CAISFAGSTEAFF.

This rearrangement joins TRBV9 to TRBJ2-1; D might be TRBD2 (6 bases). The ends were cut back, 3 bases at V and 0 bases at J, with 16 bases in the middle. Germline-derived CDR1 and CDR2 are SGDLS and YYNGEE. The CDR3 loop spans 17 amino acids. CDR3 residues: CASSEPRAGSSYNEQFF. CDR3 DNA: TGTGCCAGCAGCGAGCCTAGGGCGGGGAGCTCCTACAATGAGCAGTTCTTC.

The rearrangement joins TRBV28 to TRBJ1-4; TRBD1 agrees at 10 bases. The CDR3 sequence is 15 residues long. CDR1 and CDR2 (germline): MDHEN, SYDVKM. V was clipped by 2 bases and J by 5 bases; unmatched bases: 2. DNA of the CDR3: TGTGCCAGCAGTTTAGAGGGACAGGGGAATGAAAAACTGTTTTTT. Translating gives CASSLEGQGNEKLFF.

The CDR3 DNA follows: TGTGCCAGCAACAGGCTGAACACTGAAGCTTTCTTT. Translated: CASNRLNTEAFF. This sequence joins TRBV2 and TRBJ1-1, with D possibly matching TRBD1 (5 bases). With 7 bases removed from V and 0 bases from J, the gap between germline ends came to 6 bases. The CDR3 is 12 amino acids. Germline V gene data show CDR1 as SNHLY and CDR2 as FYNNEI.

Regarding this clone: At one end the junction does not follow the germline gene, possibly because of a read error. The V and J genes are TRBV7-9 and TRBJ1-3; perhaps TRBD1 as D (6 bases). The CDR3 totals 15 residues. Germline-derived CDR1 and CDR2 are SEHNR and FQNEAQ (reference sequence). The CDR3 region is CASSLGGTDFNTIYF. CDR3 bases: TGTGCCAGCAGTTTAGGGGGGACCGACTTTAACACCATATATTTT.

The rearrangement uses TRBV5-1 and TRBJ1-1; D remains unclear. Germline values: CDR1 SGHRS, CDR2 YFSETQ. The ends were cut back, 0 bases at V and 4 bases at J, with 10 bases in the middle. This CDR3 comprises 14 residues. The CDR3 protein is CASSLDGEVTEAFF. In nucleotides, the CDR3 is TGCGCCAGCAGCTTGGATGGGGAGGTCACTGAAGCTTTCTTT.

CDR3 loop: CASSPSGVQTQYF. DNA for the CDR3: TGTGCCAGCAGTCCCTCAGGGGTGCAGACCCAGTACTTC. The chain links TRBV27 to TRBJ2-5, with D possibly TRBD1 on 6 matching bases. Germline values: CDR1 MNHEY, CDR2 SMNVEV (reference sequence). The CDR3 runs to 13 residues. The ends were cut back, 5 bases at V and 6 bases at J, with 13 bases in the middle.

The chain couples TRBV12-3 or TRBV12-4 to TRBJ2-7; 8 bases agree with TRBD1. The V gene end was trimmed by 5 bases and the J gene end by 3 bases; junction bases not matched to a gene: 3. This CDR3 has 13 amino acids. CDR3 protein: CASSITGGYEQYF. The CDR3 DNA follows: TGTGCCAGCAGTATAACAGGGGGCTACGAGCAGTACTTC.

Judged by abundance, this clone is medium-sized (0.01 to 0.1%). The rearrangement joins TRBV14 to TRBJ1-1; perhaps TRBD1 as D (6 bases). Germline V gene lookup returns CDR1 SGHDN and CDR2 FVKESK. Trimming stripped 0 bases from V and 0 bases from J, with 14 bases between. The CDR3 is 17 residues long. CDR3 residues: CASSQEAVGTMNTEAFF. In DNA form, the CDR3 reads TGTGCCAGCAGCCAAGAGGCGGTCGGGACAATGAACACTGAAGCTTTCTTT.

The chain combines TRBV15 with TRBJ2-1; 7 nucleotides align to TRBD1. CDR1 is LNHNV, CDR2 YYDKDF, per germline (reference sequence). The CDR3 runs to 14 residues. The V gene end was trimmed by 5 bases and the J gene end by 7 bases; junction bases not matched to a gene: 8. CDR3 in DNA: TGTGCCACCAGCTCTCACAGGGGCGGGAATGAGCAGTTCTTC. Translation gives CATSSHRGGNEQFF.

The chain links TRBV7-6 to TRBJ2-1; 7 nucleotides line up with TRBD1. Germline loops: CDR1 SGHVS, CDR2 FNYEAQ. The length of the CDR3 is 16 residues. V lost 3 bases and J lost 5; bases outside the gene matches: 10. The CDR3 DNA sequence: TGTGCCAGCAGCTTCAACACAGGGGCCCAACACAATGAGCAGTTCTTC. Residues: CASSFNTGAQHNEQFF.

The chain uses TRBV5-1 and TRBJ2-5; the D gene is possibly TRBD2 (6 bases). Germline V gene sequence: CDR1 SGHRS, CDR2 YFSETQ. The CDR3 runs 16 residues. The V gene lost 3 bases and the J gene lost 2 bases, with 17 bases spanning the gap. CDR3 sequence: CASSSTPDSGQETQYF. The CDR3 nucleotides are TGCGCCAGCAGCTCGACTCCTGATAGCGGTCAAGAGACCCAGTACTTC.

The V call is TRBV7-9, the J call TRBJ2-5; 7 bases align to TRBD1. Trimming at V came to 5 bases and at J to 5 bases, leaving 5 bases not matched to a gene. The CDR3 is 13 amino acids. Germline V gene data show CDR1 as SEHNR and CDR2 as FQNEAQ (reference sequence). CDR3 sequence: CASSPRGPETQYF. In DNA form, the CDR3 reads TGTGCCAGCAGCCCAAGGGGGCCGGAGACCCAGTACTTC. The variable domain in full, with the rest retrieved from reference TRBV7-9 and TRBJ2-5, is DTGVSQNPRHKITKRGQNVTFRCDPISEHNRLYWYRQTLGQGPEFLTYFQNEAQLEKSRLLSDRFSAERPKGSFSTLEIQRTEQGDSAMYLCASSPRGPETQYFGPGTRLLVL.

The chain recombines TRBV7-3 with TRBJ1-3; TRBD1 agrees at 8 bases. The V gene's germline CDR1 is SGHTA and CDR2 FQGTGA. The CDR3 is made up of 14 amino acids. Germline trimming cut 5 bases from V and 10 bases from J; bases unmatched to any gene: 10. The CDR3 DNA reads TGTGCCAGCAGCGAACGGGCAGGGGGCCCGACCATATATTTT. The encoded protein is CASSERAGGPTIYF.

This clone has a handful of counts. The genes are TRBV11-2 and TRBJ2-1, with 8 bases identical to TRBD2. The V gene end was trimmed by 0 bases and the J gene end by 1 base; junction bases not matched to a gene: 5. Per germline, CDR1 SGHAT and CDR2 FQNNGV. This CDR3 has 17 residues. The CDR3 bases are TGTGCCAGCAGCTTAGATCGGGGGGGCAGGTCCTACAATGAGCAGTTCTTC. Protein sequence: CASSLDRGGRSYNEQFF.

This rearrangement joins TRBV7-2 to TRBJ1-1; 11 bases map to TRBD1. CDR3 length equals 15 residues. Unmatched junction bases numbered 5, after V lost 1 base and J lost 7 bases. In germline, CDR1 is SGHTA, CDR2 FQGNSA. The CDR3 DNA follows: TGTGCCAGCAGCTTAGTGGGACAGGGGGGGGGTGAAGCTTTCTTT. Translated: CASSLVGQGGGEAFF.

The J gene is TRBJ2-2, the V gene TRBV7-8, with 8 bases aligning to TRBD2. CDR1 and CDR2 from the germline V gene are SGHVS and FQNEAQ. Trimming removed 5 bases from V and 5 bases from J; junction bases left unmatched: 13. CDR3 size: 17 residues. CDR3 region: CASSLIGRVGGTGELFF. The CDR3 DNA reads TGTGCCAGCAGCCTAATCGGGAGGGTCGGTGGGACCGGGGAGCTGTTTTTT. The full variable domain, its missing parts supplied by reference TRBV7-8 and TRBJ2-2, is GAGVSQSPRYKVAKRGQDVALRCDPISGHVSLFWYQQALGQGPEFLTYFQNEAQLDKSGLPSDRFFAERPEGSVSTLKIQRTQQEDSAVYLCASSLIGRVGGTGELFFGEGSRLTVL.

The chain couples TRBV11-2 to TRBJ1-2, with a weak D call TRBD1 (6 bases). The CDR3 contains 14 residues. V lost 5 bases and J 7 bases, leaving 17 bases between the germline ends. Germline V gene data show CDR1 as SGHAT and CDR2 as FQNNGV. As DNA, the CDR3 is TGTGCCAGCAGCGAGACAGGCCGGGGGGGTGGCTACACCTTC. Protein: CASSETGRGGGYTF.

This rearrangement joins TRBV6-5 to TRBJ2-2; possible D gene TRBD2, 5 bases. Germline V gives CDR1 MNHEY, CDR2 SVGAGI. CDR3 length: 12 residues. Trimming left V 6 bases short and J 6 bases short, with 8 bases between. The CDR3 spells CASSEGPGELFF. The CDR3 nucleotides are TGTGCCAGCAGCGAGGGTCCCGGGGAGCTGTTTTTT.

This clone was counted a few times. This chain connects TRBV7-6 to TRBJ2-7; 9 nucleotides match TRBD1. The CDR3 consists of 15 residues. The germline V gene encodes CDR1 SGHVS and CDR2 FNYEAQ. With V trimmed by 0 bases and J by 5 bases, 5 bases remained unmatched. The CDR3 DNA reads as TGTGCCAGCAGCTTAGCTTGGGGACAGGGTAACGAGCAGTACTTC. It encodes CASSLAWGQGNEQYF. The full variable domain, completed using reference TRBV7-6 and TRBJ2-7, is GAGVSQSPRYKVTKRGQDVALRCDPISGHVSLYWYRQALGQGPEFLTYFNYEAQQDKSGLPNDRFSAERPEGSISTLTIQRTEQRDSAMYRCASSLAWGQGNEQYFGPGTRLTVT.

The chain uses TRBV28 and TRBJ1-5; D ambiguous. Trimming shortened V by 1 base and J by 2 bases, and 9 bases separated the two germline ends. Germline V gene data show CDR1 as MDHEN and CDR2 as SYDVKM. The CDR3 covers 15 residues. The CDR3 nucleotides are TGTGCCAGCAGTTTATCCAGGCTGGGCAATCAGCCCCAGCATTTT. Residues: CASSLSRLGNQPQHF.

V gene TRBV29-1 combines with J gene TRBJ1-1; D unclear. Trimming took off 7 bases at V and 8 bases at J, with 11 bases between the two ends. Germline V CDR1 and CDR2: SQVTM, ANQGSEA. CDR3 length: 10 amino acids. The DNA for the CDR3 is TGCAGCGCCCATGGGCAGGAAGCTTTCTTT. Translating gives CSAHGQEAFF.

The chain has TRBV6-5 and TRBJ1-1; D call uncertain. V gave up 8 bases and J gave up 8 bases, with 18 bases separating them. The CDR3 contains 13 residues. Germline V lookup: CDR1 MNHEY, CDR2 SVGAGI. This CDR3 reads CASSFRTQTEAFF. The CDR3 DNA sequence: TGTGCCAGCTCTTTCCGGACCCAAACCGAAGCTTTCTTT.

This rearrangement joins TRBV27 to TRBJ1-2; D remains ambiguous. There are 14 residues in the CDR3. Germline CDR1 MNHEY, CDR2 SMNVEV (reference sequence). The ends were cut back, 5 bases at V and 0 bases at J, with 10 bases in the middle. This CDR3 reads CASSPGPANYGYTF. In DNA form, the CDR3 reads TGTGCCAGCAGTCCGGGTCCAGCTAACTATGGCTACACCTTC.